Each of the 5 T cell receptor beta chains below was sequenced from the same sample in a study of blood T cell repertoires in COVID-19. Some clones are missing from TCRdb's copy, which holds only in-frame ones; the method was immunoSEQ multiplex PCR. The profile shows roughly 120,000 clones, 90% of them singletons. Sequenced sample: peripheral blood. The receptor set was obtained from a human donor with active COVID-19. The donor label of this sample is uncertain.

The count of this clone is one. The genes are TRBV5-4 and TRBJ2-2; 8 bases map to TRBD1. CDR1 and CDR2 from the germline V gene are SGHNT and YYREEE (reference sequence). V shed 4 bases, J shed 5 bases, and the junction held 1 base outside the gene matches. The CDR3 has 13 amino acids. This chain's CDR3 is CASSRQGTGELFF. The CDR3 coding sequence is TGTGCCAGCAGCCGACAGGGGACCGGGGAGCTGTTTTTT.

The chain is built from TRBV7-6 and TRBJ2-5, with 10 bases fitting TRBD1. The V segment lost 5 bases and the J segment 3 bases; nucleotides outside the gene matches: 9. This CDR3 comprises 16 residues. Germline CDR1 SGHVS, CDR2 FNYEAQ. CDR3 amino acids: CASSSYGTGAKETQYF. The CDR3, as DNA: TGTGCCAGCAGCAGTTACGGGACAGGGGCCAAAGAGACCCAGTACTTC.

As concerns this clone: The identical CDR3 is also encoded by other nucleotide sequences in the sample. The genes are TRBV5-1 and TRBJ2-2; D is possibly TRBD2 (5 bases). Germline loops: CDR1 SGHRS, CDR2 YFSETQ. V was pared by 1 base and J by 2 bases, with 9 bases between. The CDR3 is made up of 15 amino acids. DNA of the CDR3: TGCGCCAGCAGCTTGACCGGGGTAAACACCGGGGAGCTGTTTTTT. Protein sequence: CASSLTGVNTGELFF.

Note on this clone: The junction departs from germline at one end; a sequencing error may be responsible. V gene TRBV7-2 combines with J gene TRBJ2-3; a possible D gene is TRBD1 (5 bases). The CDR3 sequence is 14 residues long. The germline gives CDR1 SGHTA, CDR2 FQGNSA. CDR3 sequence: CASTLIPGWDTQYF. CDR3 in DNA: TGTGCCAGCACCTTAATCCCAGGGTGGGATACGCAGTATTTT.

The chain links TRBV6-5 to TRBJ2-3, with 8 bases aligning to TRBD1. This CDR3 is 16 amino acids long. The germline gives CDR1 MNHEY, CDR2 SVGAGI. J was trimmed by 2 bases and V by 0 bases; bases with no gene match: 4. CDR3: CASSYSQGAFTDTQYF. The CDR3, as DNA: TGTGCCAGCAGTTACTCGCAGGGGGCGTTCACAGATACGCAGTATTTT.